The entry below gives a single T cell receptor beta chain sequence along with its context. Its antigen is unknown. Base-call qualities are not available, and no considerably larger clone is one nucleotide away. The sample comes from a study of T-cell memory formation after mild COVID-19 (dated by TCRdb to about 2021). For context, the study as a whole: TCR sequence clusters from the two donors were found to be largely donor specific. T-cell clones expanding and contracting after mild COVID-19 in two donors were tracked by longitudinal TCRalpha and TCRbeta repertoire sequencing. Two young, previously healthy adult volunteers made up the cohort, one male and one female.

The germline V gene encodes CDR1 MNHEY and CDR2 SVGAGI. The V and J ends are trimmed by 7 bases and 5 bases, leaving 17 bases between them. The CDR3 covers 15 residues, taking in both the cysteine and the phenylalanine. Of all the DNA, just the CDR3 is kept, 45 bases in frame from base 1. Ficoll-Paque density gradient centrifugation was used to isolate PBMCs. On the study overall, not on this receptor specifically: Only two mild cases were covered by the study, and larger cohorts that include severe cases with pre-infection samples were considered necessary. The second-wave clones that peaked on day 37 were not confirmed to be SARS-CoV-2 specific. Clones contracting from day 15 to 85 had balanced CD4/CD8 phenotypes, while a second wave expanding from day 15 to 37 was biased towards CD4+. Some responding clones were found in pre-infection memory, which suggests that pre-existing cross-reactive memory T cells took part in the SARS-CoV-2 response. Contracting CD4+ clones were found mainly in CM and EM memory subsets, while CD8+ clones were enriched in EMRA.

TCRdb records Illumina NovaSeq 6000 as the sequencer. Using 5'RACE with constant-segment primers, TCRalpha and TCRbeta cDNA libraries were constructed, with sample barcodes and unique molecular identifiers added in the process. Trizol reagent was used to extract RNA from every sample. Library amplification was performed in two PCR steps, and a second sample barcode and Illumina TruSeq adapters were introduced in the second step. Sequencing of libraries was performed on an Illumina NovaSeq with 2 x 150 bp paired-end reads. For the original study's pipeline: With migec v1.2.7, reads were demultiplexed and then collapsed into UMI-guided consensus sequences. Using mixcr v2.1.11, the UMI consensuses were aligned to TRA and TRB V and J templates and assembled into clonotypes. A clonotype was counted as expanded or contracted only when both edgeR and NoisET called the clonotype significant, with the noise models trained on biological replicates. edgeR calls used a false discovery rate-adjusted p below 0.01 and a log2 fold-change threshold of 1. As an exploratory analysis of dynamics, max-normalized trajectories of the 1000 most abundant clonotypes were examined by PCA with hierarchical clustering. Separately sequenced CD4+ and CD8+ repertoires were used to assign the CD4 or CD8 phenotype of responding clones. The raw public reads went through TCRdb reprocessing: fastp at Q25, MiXCR clone calling, in-frame beta chains kept. Each CDR3 protein gets just one entry, which takes the most common genes and DNA from the rows behind it. The V and J calls come from TCRdb's annotation, not from the publication. The sample includes about 140,000 distinct CDR3 sequences, with roughly 15% observed a single time. The top ten clones comprise 13% to 15% of the sample.

Material: PBMCs or a T cell subset sorted from them (not recorded which). In this chain, TRBV6-5 is recombined with TRBJ1-4, with TRBD1 as a weak D call on 6 bases. The source is an adult woman who had mild COVID-19 (a few samples of this study predate the infection). The sample titles of this study are shuffled in the database, so cell type and time point are left out; the donor was told from shared clones. The CDR3 loop reads CASTSGQLMNEKLFF. The nucleotides are TGTGCCAGCACCTCCGGACAGTTAATGAATGAAAAACTGTTTTTT.